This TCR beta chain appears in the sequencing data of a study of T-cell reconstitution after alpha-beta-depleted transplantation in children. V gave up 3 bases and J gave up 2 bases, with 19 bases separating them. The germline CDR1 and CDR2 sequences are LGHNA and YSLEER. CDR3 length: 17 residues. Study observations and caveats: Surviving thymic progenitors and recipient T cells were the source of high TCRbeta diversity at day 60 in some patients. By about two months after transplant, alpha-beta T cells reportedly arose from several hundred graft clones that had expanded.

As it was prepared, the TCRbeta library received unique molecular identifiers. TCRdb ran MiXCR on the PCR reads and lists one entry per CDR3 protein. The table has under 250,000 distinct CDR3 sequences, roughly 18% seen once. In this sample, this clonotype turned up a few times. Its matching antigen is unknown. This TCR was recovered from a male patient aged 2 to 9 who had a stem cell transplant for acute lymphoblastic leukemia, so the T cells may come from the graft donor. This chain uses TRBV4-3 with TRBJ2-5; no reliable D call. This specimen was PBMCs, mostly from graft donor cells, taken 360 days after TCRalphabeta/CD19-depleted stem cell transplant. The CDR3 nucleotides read TGCGCCAGCAGCCACTCTTTGGCACGAGGCAGACAAGAGACCCAGTACTTC. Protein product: CASSHSLARGRQETQYF.